The entry that follows covers one T cell receptor (beta chain) sequence. Original processing notes: Junction-only sequences produced by ImmunoSEQ had no quality scores, so filtering differed. Using immunoSEQ multiplex PCR, the repertoire was profiled, and TCRdb retains in-frame clones only, with some absent. V, J and clone size derive from that table, while D and trimming were established from the DNA sequence. The sample has about 1.5 million clones, approximately 96% seen once. The data derive from a study of shared clonotypes between healthy human individuals. Study at large: Per donor, CD8 memory used one plate, CD8 naive used two, CD4 memory used three and CD4 naive used three.

From CD4+ cells came CD45RA+ naive and CD45RA-negative memory subsets. The sample was naive CD4+ T cells sorted from blood. Stated subset: CD45RA+ positively selected. The receptor was derived from a man in his thirties or forties in good health.

The CDR3 is CASSHPSGSSDTQYF. CDR3 coding DNA: TGTGCCAGCAGCCATCCGAGCGGATCTTCAGATACGCAGTATTTT. This sequence joins TRBV5-4 and TRBJ2-3; the D gene is possibly TRBD2 (5 bases). With 4 bases removed from V and 4 bases from J, the gap between germline ends came to 16 bases. Germline V gene data show CDR1 as SGHNT and CDR2 as YYREEE (reference sequence). This CDR3 is built from 15 residues.